This T cell receptor beta chain was identified during a study of blood T cell repertoires in COVID-19. For the study at large: PBMCs, B-cell-depleted T cells, or T cells provided the cDNA or gDNA that made up the material.

This clone was seen more than once but under ten times. The protocol was immunoSEQ multiplex PCR, while the TCRdb copy is restricted to in-frame clones and leaves out a portion. In the table there are under 13,000 clones, around 75% of which are singletons. Per germline, CDR1 MGHRA and CDR2 YSYEKL. The CDR3 totals 18 residues. With V trimmed by 1 base and J by 0 bases, 6 bases remained unmatched. The TCR originated in a man between 65 and 80 years old with active COVID-19. V is TRBV4-1 and J is TRBJ1-5; 10 bases fit TRBD1. Specimen: peripheral blood. CDR3 loop: CASSQARDRGYSNQPQHF. The CDR3 coding sequence is TGCGCCAGCAGCCAAGCCCGGGACAGGGGATATAGCAATCAGCCCCAGCATTTT.